The entry below gives a single T cell receptor (beta chain) sequence along with its context. Its matching antigen is unknown. These data belong to a study of T cells after yellow fever vaccination. The study, taken as a whole, reports: High-abundance clonotypes from the bulk population could contaminate FACS-sorted repertoires.

V was cut by 9 bases and J by 6 bases, with 20 bases left in between. The germline V gene encodes CDR1 MNHEY and CDR2 SVGAGI. This CDR3 has 14 residues. TCRdb processed the 5' RACE reads anew with MiXCR; each CDR3 protein has one entry. Here the sample spans about 300,000 distinct CDR3 sequences, 7.5% to 9% being singletons. The V gene is TRBV6-5, the J gene TRBJ1-1; D may be TRBD1 (6 bases). The sequenced sample was CD4+ T cells sorted from PBMCs, obtained 5 days after the yellow fever booster vaccination. This clonotype was sampled from a man between 18 and 29 years old who received the YFV17D yellow fever vaccine. The CDR3 DNA reads TGTGCCAGTCAACTCGGACAGATCAACTCTGAAGCTTTCTTT. Protein: CASQLGQINSEAFF.